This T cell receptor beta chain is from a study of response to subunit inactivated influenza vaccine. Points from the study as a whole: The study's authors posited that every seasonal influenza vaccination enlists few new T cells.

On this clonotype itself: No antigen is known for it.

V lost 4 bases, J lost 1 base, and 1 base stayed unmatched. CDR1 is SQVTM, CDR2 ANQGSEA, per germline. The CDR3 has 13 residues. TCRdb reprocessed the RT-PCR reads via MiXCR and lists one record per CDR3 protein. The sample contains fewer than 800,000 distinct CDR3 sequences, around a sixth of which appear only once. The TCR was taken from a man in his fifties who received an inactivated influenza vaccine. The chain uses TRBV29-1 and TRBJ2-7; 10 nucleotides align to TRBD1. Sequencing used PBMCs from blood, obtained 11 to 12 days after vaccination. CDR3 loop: CSVGGQGSYEQYF. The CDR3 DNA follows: TGCAGCGTTGGGGGACAGGGGTCCTACGAGCAGTACTTC.